The TCR beta chain under discussion was sequenced for a study of blood T cell repertoires in COVID-19. Across the whole study: The origin of the acute and convalescent COVID-19 samples was the United States, Italy and Spain. T cells, B-cell-depleted T cells, or PBMCs supplied cDNA or gDNA.

Participants were aged 18 to 89 years, lived in 20 to 25 US areas, and enrolled virtually. Germline-derived CDR1 and CDR2 are KGHSH and LQKENI. The CDR3 totals 16 residues. J was trimmed by 3 bases and V by 3 bases; bases with no gene match: 5. Per the original data handling: The assay estimated nucleated cells by amplifying reference gene primers. The method was immunoSEQ multiplex PCR; TCRdb's version includes in-frame clones alone and lacks a portion of them. The D gene and trimming were derived from the DNA, and the V and J assignments and clone size from that table. The sample includes approximately 220,000 clones, just over 85% of them seen just once.

This chain connects TRBV18 to TRBJ2-2, with 9 bases matching TRBD1. This TCR was sampled from a middle-aged woman with acute COVID-19. The sequencing input was PBMCs or T cells enriched from blood (not recorded which). The CDR3 bases are TGTGCCAGCTCACCCAACCGGGACAGGGACACCGGGGAGCTGTTTTTT. Amino acids: CASSPNRDRDTGELFF.